The rows below give T cell receptor beta chains drawn from one sample of a study of blood T cell repertoires in COVID-19. The protocol was immunoSEQ multiplex PCR, while the TCRdb copy is restricted to in-frame clones and leaves out a portion. Among 80,000 or so clones, more than 80% were seen once, and the ten largest hold 15% to 20%. Material: peripheral blood. The receptors derive from a woman aged 60-75 years with acute or convalescent COVID-19. The CDR3 runs from the conserved cysteine through the conserved F or W. A D gene is named only where the DNA matches it firmly. Clone size is stated in some rows and not others, as once, few, many or a class when expanded.

V gene	clone size	D gene	J gene	CDR3 protein	CDR3 DNA
TRBV11-2	few	TRBD1	TRBJ1-2	CASSWARGQGGNGYTF	TGTGCCAGCAGCTGGGCGAGGGGACAGGGAGGGAATGGCTACACCTTC
TRBV7-2	once	TRBD1	TRBJ2-5	CASSEDRGHQETQYF	TGTGCCAGCAGCGAGGACAGGGGGCATCAAGAGACCCAGTACTTC
TRBV9	NA	NA	TRBJ1-2	CASSASYYGYTF	TGTGCCAGCAGCGCCTCGTACTATGGCTACACCTTC
TRBV9	NA	TRBD1	TRBJ2-2	CASSATGTGNTGELFF	TGTGCCAGCAGCGCGACCGGGACAGGGAACACCGGGGAGCTGTTTTTT
TRBV2	NA	NA	TRBJ2-7	CASSRTVPYEQYF	TGTGCCAGCAGTAGGACAGTTCCCTACGAGCAGTACTTC
TRBV19	NA	NA	TRBJ1-5	CASMGSGGVKQPQHF	TGTGCCAGTATGGGTAGCGGGGGCGTTAAGCAGCCCCAGCATTTT
TRBV15	NA	TRBD2	TRBJ2-3	CATSRTSGGQDTQYF	TGTGCCACCAGCAGGACTAGCGGGGGACAAGATACGCAGTATTTT
TRBV6-2/TRBV6-3	few	TRBD1	TRBJ2-7	CASSSRDRGLYEQYF	TGTGCCAGCAGCTCCCGGGACAGGGGGCTATACGAGCAGTACTTC
TRBV6-1	NA	TRBD1	TRBJ2-3	CASSGGTGVTTDTQYF	TGTGCCAGCAGTGGGGGGACAGGGGTGACCACAGATACGCAGTATTTT
TRBV7-2	NA	TRBD2	TRBJ2-1	CASSLALAGGYEQFF	TGTGCCAGCAGCTTAGCCTTAGCGGGGGGGTATGAGCAGTTCTTC
TRBV18	NA	NA	TRBJ2-5	CASSPTRAPQETQYF	TGTGCCAGCTCACCAACGCGGGCACCGCAAGAGACCCAGTACTTC
TRBV6-1	NA	NA	TRBJ1-5	CASSERQVYSNQPQHF	TGTGCCAGCAGTGAACGGCAGGTCTATAGCAATCAGCCCCAGCATTTT
TRBV3-1/TRBV3-2	NA	TRBD1	TRBJ1-2	CASSQVTGGGNYGYTF	TGTGCCAGCAGCCAAGTCACAGGGGGCGGCAACTATGGCTACACCTTC
TRBV24-1	NA	NA	TRBJ2-7	CATSDSSRGYEQYF	TGTGCCACCAGTGATTCGTCCCGGGGTTACGAGCAGTACTTC
TRBV24-1	NA	NA	TRBJ2-2	CATSTSRVRTGELFF	TGTGCCACCAGCACCTCGAGGGTTCGCACCGGGGAGCTGTTTTTT
TRBV5-1	NA	NA	TRBJ1-1	CASSGLADARGVVAFF	TGCGCCAGCTCCGGTCTGGCCGACGCCCGAGGTGTAGTGGCTTTCTTT
TRBV18	NA	TRBD1	TRBJ1-3	CASSPWTGGNSGNTIYF	TGTGCCAGCTCACCTTGGACAGGGGGCAACTCTGGAAACACCATATATTTT
TRBV6-6	NA	NA	TRBJ1-5	CASTPRGSSNQPQHF	TGTGCCAGTACACCGCGAGGCAGTAGCAATCAGCCCCAGCATTTT
TRBV7-2	NA	TRBD2	TRBJ2-1	CASSLTVRGAYNEQFF	TGTGCCAGCAGCTTAACAGTCCGGGGGGCCTACAATGAGCAGTTCTTC
TRBV3-1/TRBV3-2	NA	TRBD2	TRBJ2-5	CASSLRGGAQETQYF	TGTGCCAGCAGCCTACGCGGGGGGGCCCAAGAGACCCAGTACTTC
TRBV29-1	NA	NA	TRBJ1-2	CSVETERSNYGYTF	TGCAGCGTTGAGACGGAACGGAGTAACTATGGCTACACCTTC
TRBV7-9	NA	TRBD1	TRBJ1-5	CASSSGTGGDQPQHF	TGTGCCAGCAGCTCAGGGACAGGGGGGGATCAGCCCCAGCATTTT
TRBV6-5	NA	TRBD1	TRBJ1-1	CASSYRQGNTEAFF	TGTGCCAGCAGCTACCGACAGGGCAACACTGAAGCTTTCTTT
TRBV18	NA	TRBD1	TRBJ2-3	CASSLSAGQGTDTQYF	TGTGCCAGCTCACTTAGTGCGGGACAGGGCACAGATACGCAGTATTTT
TRBV30	NA	NA	TRBJ1-6	CAWSRRTGRENSPLHF	TGTGCCTGGAGTCGGAGGACTGGTCGGGAAAATTCACCCCTCCACTTT
TRBV7-2	NA	TRBD2	TRBJ2-3	CASGPIAGGLGDTQYF	TGTGCCAGCGGTCCTATAGCGGGGGGGCTCGGAGATACGCAGTATTTT
TRBV7-2	NA	NA	TRBJ1-1	CASSLEQRNTEAFF	TGTGCCAGCAGCTTAGAACAGAGGAACACTGAAGCTTTCTTT
TRBV11-2	once	NA	TRBJ2-1	CASSLAGEQFF	TGTGCCAGCAGCTTAGCCGGGGAGCAGTTCTTC
TRBV6-5	NA	TRBD2	TRBJ2-3	CASRPSGSTDTQYF	TGTGCCAGCAGGCCTAGCGGATCCACAGATACGCAGTATTTT
TRBV3-1/TRBV3-2	NA	NA	TRBJ1-2	CASSQGVQPYGYTF	TGTGCCAGCAGCCAAGGGGTACAGCCCTATGGCTACACCTTC
TRBV19	NA	TRBD1	TRBJ2-7	CASSVRRDSSYEQYF	TGTGCCAGTAGTGTTCGCCGGGACAGTTCCTACGAGCAGTACTTC
TRBV7-9	few	NA	TRBJ2-3	CASSNSPSASTDTQYF	TGTGCCAGCAGCAACTCACCTAGCGCTAGCACAGATACGCAGTATTTT
TRBV14	NA	NA	TRBJ1-5	CASSQTTVSGNQPQHF	TGTGCCAGCAGCCAAACGACAGTTTCTGGCAATCAGCCCCAGCATTTT
TRBV18	few	NA	TRBJ1-5	CASSPGYSNQPQHF	TGTGCCAGCTCACCCGGGTATAGCAATCAGCCCCAGCATTTT
TRBV6-5	NA	TRBD2	TRBJ2-7	CASSSGTRSSYEQYF	TGTGCCAGCAGTTCAGGGACTAGGAGCTCCTACGAGCAGTACTTC
TRBV3-1/TRBV3-2	once	TRBD1	TRBJ2-6	CASSQAGGAGANVLTF	TGTGCCAGCAGCCAAGCAGGGGGCGCTGGGGCCAACGTCCTGACTTTC
TRBV18	few	TRBD1	TRBJ1-6	CASSEDRGLSSPLHF	TGTGCCAGCTCCGAGGACAGGGGGTTAAGTTCACCCCTCCACTTT
TRBV5-1	NA	NA	TRBJ2-6	CASSLSGGANVLTF	TGCGCCAGCAGCTTATCGGGAGGGGCCAACGTCCTGACTTTC
TRBV6-1	NA	TRBD1	TRBJ2-1	CASSDRGHEQFF	TGTGCCAGCAGTGACAGGGGGCATGAGCAGTTCTTC
TRBV30	medium-sized	TRBD1	TRBJ1-5	CAWRRTGGSGQPQHF	TGTGCCTGGAGACGGACAGGGGGCTCGGGGCAGCCCCAGCATTTT
TRBV30	NA	TRBD1	TRBJ1-1	CAWTTGVMNTEAFF	TGTGCCTGGACGACAGGGGTCATGAACACTGAAGCTTTCTTT
TRBV5-5	NA	NA	TRBJ2-7	CASSHITALQFPYEQYF	TGTGCCAGCAGCCATATCACAGCATTACAATTCCCCTACGAGCAGTACTTC
TRBV6-1	NA	TRBD1	TRBJ1-2	CASSEALTGVYGYTF	TGTGCCAGCAGTGAAGCCCTGACAGGGGTCTATGGCTACACCTTC
TRBV9	NA	TRBD2	TRBJ2-1	CASSVELAASYNEQFF	TGTGCCAGCAGCGTAGAACTAGCGGCATCCTACAATGAGCAGTTCTTC
TRBV28	NA	NA	TRBJ2-7	CASDSSYEQYF	TGTGCCAGTGACAGTTCCTACGAGCAGTACTTC
TRBV6-5	NA	NA	TRBJ1-5	CASSYRGGEGQPQHF	TGTGCCAGCAGTTATCGGGGAGGGGAGGGTCAGCCCCAGCATTTT
TRBV25-1	NA	NA	TRBJ1-1	CASSEHYKTGNTEAFF	TGTGCCAGCAGTGAGCATTATAAAACAGGGAACACTGAAGCTTTCTTT
TRBV4-1	NA	NA	TRBJ2-7	CASSQGQVTYEQYF	TGCGCCAGCAGCCAAGGACAGGTGACCTACGAGCAGTACTTC
TRBV7-9	NA	NA	TRBJ1-1	CASSLSTQGREAFF	TGTGCCAGCAGCTTAAGCACCCAGGGGCGTGAAGCTTTCTTT
TRBV9	NA	TRBD2	TRBJ2-7	CASSVEAVGGAPTYEQYF	TGTGCCAGCAGCGTTGAGGCAGTCGGGGGGGCCCCGACCTACGAGCAGTACTTC
TRBV19	NA	NA	TRBJ2-5	CASSIDNRETQYF	TGTGCCAGTAGTATAGATAATCGAGAGACCCAGTACTTC
TRBV5-1	NA	TRBD1	TRBJ2-3	CASSLVRDRGTDTQYF	TGCGCCAGCAGCTTGGTCCGGGACAGGGGGACAGATACGCAGTATTTT
TRBV7-9	NA	TRBD1	TRBJ2-7	CASSGRTGSIEQYF	TGTGCCAGCAGCGGCCGGACAGGGTCTATCGAGCAGTACTTC
TRBV3-1/TRBV3-2	NA	TRBD1	TRBJ1-6	CASSQGDRGNSPLHF	TGTGCCAGCAGCCAAGGGGACAGGGGTAATTCACCCCTCCACTTT
TRBV7-9	many	TRBD1	TRBJ2-3	CASSKTAGQGGTDTQYF	TGTGCCAGCAGCAAGACGGCGGGACAGGGAGGCACAGATACGCAGTATTTT
TRBV3-1/TRBV3-2	NA	NA	TRBJ2-1	CASSQSGSREQFF	TGTGCCAGCAGCCAATCCGGGAGTAGGGAGCAGTTCTTC
TRBV21-1	medium-sized	NA	TRBJ1-3	CASSKEESHSDSGNTIYF	TGTGCCAGCAGCAAAGAGGAGAGTCACTCCGACTCTGGAAACACCATATATTTT